This section outlines one T cell receptor beta chain sequence together with its context. Its antigen remains unknown. The entry originates in a study of cytomegalovirus exposure and HLA in healthy donors. The roughly 120-subject validation cohort, separate from the approximately 660-subject first cohort, included the donors. Study-wide findings and caveats: The study put under 200 TCR beta chains on its list as cytomegalovirus-associated.

The V end was cut by 0 bases, the J end by 0 bases, with 11 bases between. Germline-derived CDR1 and CDR2 are SGHAT and FQNNGV. This CDR3 has 16 amino acids. The repertoire was sequenced with immunoSEQ multiplex PCR; TCRdb's copy has only in-frame clones and lacks some. The sample has 160,000 or so clones, around nine tenths seen once. V and J are TRBV11-2 and TRBJ1-2, with D unclear. The sequence was collected from a man younger than 30 in good health and CMV-seronegative. The specimen sequenced was PBMCs. CDR3 residues: CASSLDGHRTNYGYTF. In DNA, the CDR3 is TGTGCCAGCAGCTTAGATGGGCATCGGACTAACTATGGCTACACCTTC.